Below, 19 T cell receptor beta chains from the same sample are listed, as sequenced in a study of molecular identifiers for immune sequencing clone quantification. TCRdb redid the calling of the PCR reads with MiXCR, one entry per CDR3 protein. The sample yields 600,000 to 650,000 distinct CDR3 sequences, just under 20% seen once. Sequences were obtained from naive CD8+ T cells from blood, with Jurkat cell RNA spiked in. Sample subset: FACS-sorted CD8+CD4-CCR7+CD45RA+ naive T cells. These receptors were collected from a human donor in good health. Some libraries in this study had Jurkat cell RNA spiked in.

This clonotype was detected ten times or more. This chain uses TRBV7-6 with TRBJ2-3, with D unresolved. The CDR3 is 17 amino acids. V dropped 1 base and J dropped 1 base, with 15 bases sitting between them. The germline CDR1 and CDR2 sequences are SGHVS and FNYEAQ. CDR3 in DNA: TGTGCCAGCAGCTTAGAGGGTACCCTAAGTGGCACAGATACGCAGTATTTT. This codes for CASSLEGTLSGTDTQYF. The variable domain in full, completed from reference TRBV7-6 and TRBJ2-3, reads GAGVSQSPRYKVTKRGQDVALRCDPISGHVSLYWYRQALGQGPEFLTYFNYEAQQDKSGLPNDRFSAERPEGSISTLTIQRTEQRDSAMYRCASSLEGTLSGTDTQYFGPGTRLTVL.

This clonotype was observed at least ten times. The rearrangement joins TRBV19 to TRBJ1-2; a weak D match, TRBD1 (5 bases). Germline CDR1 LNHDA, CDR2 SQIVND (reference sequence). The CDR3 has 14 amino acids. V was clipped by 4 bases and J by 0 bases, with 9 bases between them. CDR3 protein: CASSRSTANYGYTF. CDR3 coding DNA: TGTGCCAGTAGTAGATCGACAGCTAACTATGGCTACACCTTC.

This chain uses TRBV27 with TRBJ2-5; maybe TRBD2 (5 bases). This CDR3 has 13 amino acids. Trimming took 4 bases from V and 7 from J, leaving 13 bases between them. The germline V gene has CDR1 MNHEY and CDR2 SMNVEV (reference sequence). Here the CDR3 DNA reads TGTGCCAGCAGTTCGGGAAGAGAAGGGACCCAGTACTTC. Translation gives CASSSGREGTQYF.

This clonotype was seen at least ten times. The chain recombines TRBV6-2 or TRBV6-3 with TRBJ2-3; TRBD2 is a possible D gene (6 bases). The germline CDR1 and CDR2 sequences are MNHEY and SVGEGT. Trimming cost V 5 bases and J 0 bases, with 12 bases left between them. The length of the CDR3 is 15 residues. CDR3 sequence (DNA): TGTGCCAGCAGTAACCCGCGGGGTAGCACAGATACGCAGTATTTT. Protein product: CASSNPRGSTDTQYF.

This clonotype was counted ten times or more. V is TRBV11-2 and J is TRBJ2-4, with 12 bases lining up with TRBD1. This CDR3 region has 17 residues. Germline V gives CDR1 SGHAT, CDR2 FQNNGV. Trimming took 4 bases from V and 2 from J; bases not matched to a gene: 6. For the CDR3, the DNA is TGTGCCAGCAGCTCCCCGGGACAGGGGGCTTCCAAAAACATTCAGTACTTC. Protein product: CASSSPGQGASKNIQYF. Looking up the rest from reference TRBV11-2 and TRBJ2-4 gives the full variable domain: EAGVAQSPRYKIIEKRQSVAFWCNPISGHATLYWYQQILGQGPKLLIQFQNNGVVDDSQLPKDRFSAERLKGVDSTLKIQPAKLEDSAVYLCASSSPGQGASKNIQYFGAGTRLSVL.

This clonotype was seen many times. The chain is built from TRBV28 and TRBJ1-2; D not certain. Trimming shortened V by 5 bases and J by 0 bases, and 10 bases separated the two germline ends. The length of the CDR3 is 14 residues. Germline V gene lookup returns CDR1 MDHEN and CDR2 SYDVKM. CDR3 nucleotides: TGTGCCAGCAGTATAACAGAGACTAACTATGGCTACACCTTC. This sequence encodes CASSITETNYGYTF.

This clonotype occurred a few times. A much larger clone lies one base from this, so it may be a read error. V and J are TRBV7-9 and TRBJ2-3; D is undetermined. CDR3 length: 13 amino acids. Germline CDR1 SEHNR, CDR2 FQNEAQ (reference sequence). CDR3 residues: CASSFSTTDAQYF. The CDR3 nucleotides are TGTGCCAGCAGTTTCTCAACCACAGATGCGCAGTATTTT.

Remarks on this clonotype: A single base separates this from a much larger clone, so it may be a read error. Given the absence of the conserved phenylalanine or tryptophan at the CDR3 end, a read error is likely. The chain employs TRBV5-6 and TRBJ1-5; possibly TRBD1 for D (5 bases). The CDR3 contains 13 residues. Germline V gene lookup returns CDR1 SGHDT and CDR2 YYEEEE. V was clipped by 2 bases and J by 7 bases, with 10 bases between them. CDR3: CASSFQGGQPQHL. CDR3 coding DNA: TGTGCCAGCAGCTTTCAGGGAGGGCAGCCCCAGCATCTT.

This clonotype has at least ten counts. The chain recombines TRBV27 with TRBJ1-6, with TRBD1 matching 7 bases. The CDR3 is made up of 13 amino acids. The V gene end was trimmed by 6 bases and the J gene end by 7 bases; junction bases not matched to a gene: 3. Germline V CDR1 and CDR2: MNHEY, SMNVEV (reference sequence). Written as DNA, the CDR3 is TGTGCCAGCAGCTGGGACAGCAATTCACCCCTCCACTTT. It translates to CASSWDSNSPLHF.

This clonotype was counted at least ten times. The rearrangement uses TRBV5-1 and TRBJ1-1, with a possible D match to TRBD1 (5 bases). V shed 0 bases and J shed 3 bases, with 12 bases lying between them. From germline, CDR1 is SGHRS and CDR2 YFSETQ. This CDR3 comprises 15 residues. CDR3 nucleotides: TGCGCCAGCAGCTTGGATGGGGGTAGGTACACTGAAGCTTTCTTT. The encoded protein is CASSLDGGRYTEAFF.

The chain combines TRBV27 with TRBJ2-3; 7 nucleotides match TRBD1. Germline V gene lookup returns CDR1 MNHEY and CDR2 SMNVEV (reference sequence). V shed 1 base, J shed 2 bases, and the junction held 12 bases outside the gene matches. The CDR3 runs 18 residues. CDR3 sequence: CASSLLVRGGVPTDTQYF. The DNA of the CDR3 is TGTGCCAGCAGTTTATTGGTGCGAGGGGGCGTACCCACAGATACGCAGTATTTT.

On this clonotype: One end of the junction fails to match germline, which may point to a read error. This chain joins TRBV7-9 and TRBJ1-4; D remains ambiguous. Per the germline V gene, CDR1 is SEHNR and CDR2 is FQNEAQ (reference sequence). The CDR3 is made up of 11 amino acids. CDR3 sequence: CASSPNEKLLF. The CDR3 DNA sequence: TGTGCCAGCAGCCCTAACGAAAAACTGCTTTTT.

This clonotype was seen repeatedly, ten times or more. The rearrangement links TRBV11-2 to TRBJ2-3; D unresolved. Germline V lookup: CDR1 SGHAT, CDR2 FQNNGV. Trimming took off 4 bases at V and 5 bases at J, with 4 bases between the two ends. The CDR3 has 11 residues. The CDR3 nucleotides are TGTGCCAGCAGCTCCCTAGATACGCAGTATTTT. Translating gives CASSSLDTQYF.

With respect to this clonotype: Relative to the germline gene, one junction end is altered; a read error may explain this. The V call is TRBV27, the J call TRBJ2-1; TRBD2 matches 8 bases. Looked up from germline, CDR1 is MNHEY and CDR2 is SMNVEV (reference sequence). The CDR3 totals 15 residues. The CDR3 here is CASSLSTSGYNGQFF. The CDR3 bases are TGTGCCAGCAGTTTAAGTACTAGCGGATACAATGGGCAGTTCTTC.

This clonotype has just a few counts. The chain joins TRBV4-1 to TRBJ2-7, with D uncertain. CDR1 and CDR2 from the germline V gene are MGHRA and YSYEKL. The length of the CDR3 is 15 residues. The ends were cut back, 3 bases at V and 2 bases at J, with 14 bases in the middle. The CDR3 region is CASSHLTGHPYEQYF. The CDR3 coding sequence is TGCGCCAGCAGCCACCTGACCGGGCATCCCTACGAGCAGTACTTC.

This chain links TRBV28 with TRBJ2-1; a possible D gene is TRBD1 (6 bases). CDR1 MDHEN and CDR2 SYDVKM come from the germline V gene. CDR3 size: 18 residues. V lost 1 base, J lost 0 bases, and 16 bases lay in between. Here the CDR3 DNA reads TGTGCCAGCAGTTTATTGGCCCAAACAGGGAGCTCCTACAATGAGCAGTTCTTC. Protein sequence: CASSLLAQTGSSYNEQFF.

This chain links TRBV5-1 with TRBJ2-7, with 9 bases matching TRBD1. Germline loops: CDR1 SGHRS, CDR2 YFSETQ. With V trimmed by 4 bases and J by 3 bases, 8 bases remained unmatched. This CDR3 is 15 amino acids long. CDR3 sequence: CASSEQGADGYEQYF. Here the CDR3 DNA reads TGCGCCAGCAGCGAACAGGGGGCGGATGGCTACGAGCAGTACTTC. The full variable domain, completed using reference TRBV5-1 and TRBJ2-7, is KAGVTQTPRYLIKTRGQQVTLSCSPISGHRSVSWYQQTPGQGLQFLFEYFSETQRNKGNFPGRFSGRQFSNSRSEMNVSTLELGDSALYLCASSEQGADGYEQYFGPGTRLTVT.

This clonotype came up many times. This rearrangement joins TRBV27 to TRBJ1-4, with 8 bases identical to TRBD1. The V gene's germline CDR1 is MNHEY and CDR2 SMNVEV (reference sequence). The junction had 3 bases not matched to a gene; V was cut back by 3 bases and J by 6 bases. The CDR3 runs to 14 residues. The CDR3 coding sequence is TGTGCCAGCAGTTTCGCAGGGGGCGATGAAAAACTGTTTTTT. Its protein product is CASSFAGGDEKLFF.

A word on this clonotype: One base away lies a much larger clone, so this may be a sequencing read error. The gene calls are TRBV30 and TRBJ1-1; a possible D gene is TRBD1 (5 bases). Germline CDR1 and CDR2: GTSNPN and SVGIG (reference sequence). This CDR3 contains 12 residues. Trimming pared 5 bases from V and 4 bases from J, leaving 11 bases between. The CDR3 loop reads CAWGLGGTEAFF. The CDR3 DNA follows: TGTGCCTGGGGTCTGGGGGGCACTGAAGCTTTCTTT.